This entry concerns a single T cell receptor (beta chain). CDR1 is SGHTA, CDR2 FQGNSA, per germline. The V gene end was trimmed by 5 bases and the J gene end by 12 bases; junction bases not matched to a gene: 19. This CDR3 is 16 amino acids long. The data derive from a study of blood T cell repertoires in COVID-19. Data came from immunoSEQ multiplex PCR; TCRdb stores just in-frame clones and leaves some out. The sample lists about 70,000 clones, 85% occurring once. The TCR sequence derives from an older man with acute or convalescent COVID-19. Input material: peripheral blood. The rearrangement joins TRBV7-2 to TRBJ2-1; 7 nucleotides match TRBD2. The CDR3 loop is CASSQYPGGRADWQFF. Here the CDR3 DNA reads TGTGCCAGCAGCCAATACCCGGGGGGTAGGGCTGACTGGCAGTTCTTC.